These 27 T cell receptor beta chains share one sample of origin, sequenced in a study of regulatory T cells in long-lasting Graves disease. Library construction for TCR beta used iRepertoire HTBI primers and Arm-PCR of CDR3 regions. From the multiplex PCR reads, TCRdb called clonotypes with MiXCR, one entry per CDR3 protein. The data show hundreds of thousands of distinct CDR3 sequences, 22% seen once. Time point noted: persistent/refractory GD, antithyroid drugs over 5 years with positive TRAb. From PBMCs, RNA was extracted and then used to make the TCR library. The sample was peripheral blood mononuclear cells (PBMCs), taken when the disease was refractory, from a patient treated with antithyroid drugs. The receptors here all came from a female donor with Graves disease.

In this sample, this clonotype turned up a few times. As DNA, the CDR3 is TGTGCCAGCAGCGTCCGGGACTCCCGAGAAGCTTTCTTT. This translates into CASSVRDSREAFF. The chain links TRBV7-8 to TRBJ1-1; tentatively, D is TRBD1 (5 bases). The CDR3 totals 13 residues. CDR1 is SGHVS, CDR2 FQNEAQ, per germline. Trimming took 5 bases from V and 8 from J, leaving 15 bases between them.

Concerning this clonotype itself: Since a much larger clone is just one base distant, this may be a read error. The CDR3 DNA is TGTGCCAGCAATTCCACCGGGACTACCTACGAGCAGTACTTC. Its protein is CASNSTGTTYEQYF. The chain joins TRBV12-3 or TRBV12-4 to TRBJ2-7, with TRBD2 matching 7 bases. This CDR3 comprises 14 residues. Germline trimming cut 7 bases from V and 2 bases from J; bases unmatched to any gene: 8.

This clonotype has ten or more counts. The rearrangement joins TRBV2 to TRBJ2-5, with D hard to call. Germline CDR1 and CDR2: SNHLY and FYNNEI. V was pared by 7 bases and J by 5 bases, with 11 bases between. The CDR3 spans 12 residues. The CDR3 spells CASKVGIETQYF. For the CDR3, the DNA is TGTGCCAGCAAAGTTGGTATCGAGACCCAGTACTTC. The full variable domain, its missing parts supplied by reference TRBV2 and TRBJ2-5, is EPEVTQTPSHQVTQMGQEVILRCVPISNHLYFYWYRQILGQKVEFLVSFYNNEISEKSEIFDDQFSVERPDGSNFTLKIRSTKLEDSAMYFCASKVGIETQYFGPGTRLLVL.

This clonotype was counted once. A much larger clonotype is one base distant, so this may be a read error. The V and J genes are TRBV20-1 and TRBJ2-7; tentative D call: TRBD1 (6 bases). The length of the CDR3 is 13 residues. Germline V gives CDR1 DFQATT, CDR2 SNEGSKA (reference sequence). In nucleotides, the CDR3 is TGCAGTGCCTCTACCGGGACACTGGGCGAGCAGTGCTTC. Its translation: CSASTGTLGEQCF.

This chain links TRBV11-2 with TRBJ1-2; D is possibly TRBD1 (5 bases). Deletions cut 1 base from V and 6 bases from J, with 9 bases between. The CDR3 loop spans 13 amino acids. Germline V lookup: CDR1 SGHAT, CDR2 FQNNGV. In DNA, the CDR3 is TGTGCCAGCAGCTTAGGTCGGGGGGATGGCTACACCTTC. Its protein is CASSLGRGDGYTF. Full variable domain (rest looked up from reference TRBV11-2 and TRBJ1-2): EAGVAQSPRYKIIEKRQSVAFWCNPISGHATLYWYQQILGQGPKLLIQFQNNGVVDDSQLPKDRFSAERLKGVDSTLKIQPAKLEDSAVYLCASSLGRGDGYTFGSGTRLTVV.

This clonotype was seen a few times. The chain carries TRBV25-1 and TRBJ1-1; TRBD1 is a possible D gene (5 bases). V shed 8 bases and J shed 2 bases, with 12 bases lying between them. Germline assignment: CDR1 MGHDK and CDR2 SYGVNS. The CDR3 runs to 13 residues. The CDR3 DNA reads as TGTGCCAGCCACGCAGGGCCAAACACTGAAGCTTTCTTT. This sequence encodes CASHAGPNTEAFF.

The chain links TRBV7-2 to TRBJ2-7, with 8 bases matching TRBD2. Germline assignment: CDR1 SGHTA and CDR2 FQGNSA. V shed 0 bases, J shed 3 bases, and the junction held 4 bases outside the gene matches. The CDR3 totals 15 residues. The CDR3 is CASSLASGIYYEQYF. In nucleotides, the CDR3 is TGTGCCAGCAGCTTAGCTAGCGGGATTTACTACGAGCAGTACTTC.

This clonotype showed up just a few times. The J gene is TRBJ2-5, the V gene TRBV14; D unclear. Trimming took 1 base from V and 2 from J, leaving 8 bases between them. Looked up from germline, CDR1 is SGHDN and CDR2 is FVKESK. The CDR3 has 14 amino acids. In nucleotides, the CDR3 is TGTGCCAGCAGCCAAGTACAGTATCAAGAGACCCAGTACTTC. Its protein product is CASSQVQYQETQYF.

This clonotype appeared many times. J is TRBJ2-7 and V is TRBV15; 8 bases are a match to TRBD1. The CDR3 extends over 14 amino acids. Germline loops: CDR1 LNHNV, CDR2 YYDKDF (reference sequence). The junction had 4 bases not matched to a gene; V was cut back by 5 bases and J by 1 base. The CDR3 nucleotides read TGTGCCACCAGCGACCGGGACAGGTCCTACGAGCAGTACTTC. Translating it yields CATSDRDRSYEQYF.

This clonotype was seen many times. The chain uses TRBV20-1 and TRBJ1-2, with D possibly being TRBD1 (6 bases). Germline V gene sequence: CDR1 DFQATT, CDR2 SNEGSKA (reference sequence). The CDR3 spans 12 residues. Trimming stripped 2 bases from V and 14 bases from J, with 18 bases between. CDR3: CSARRKTEGETF. As DNA, the CDR3 is TGCAGTGCTAGACGTAAGACGGAGGGGGAGACCTTC.

This clonotype was detected only a few times. The J gene is TRBJ1-1, the V gene TRBV7-9; no reliable D call. Germline V CDR1 and CDR2: SEHNR, FQNEAQ (reference sequence). The V end lost 5 bases, the J end lost 4 bases, and 17 bases lay between the germline ends. The CDR3 is 15 amino acids. The CDR3 is CASSPRVGLATEAFF. CDR3 sequence (DNA): TGTGCCAGCAGCCCCCGCGTGGGGTTGGCCACTGAAGCTTTCTTT.

There are many counts of this clonotype. This chain connects TRBV2 to TRBJ2-5; D may be TRBD2 (6 bases). V shed 6 bases and J shed 5 bases, with 13 bases lying between them. CDR3 size: 13 residues. The germline V gene encodes CDR1 SNHLY and CDR2 FYNNEI. The DNA for the CDR3 is TGTGCCAGCAGGGCGGGACTCCAGGAGACCCAGTACTTC. Translation gives CASRAGLQETQYF.

The chain combines TRBV6-1 with TRBJ1-2; no reliable D call. V lost 10 bases and J lost 2, with 17 bases in between. From germline, CDR1 is MNHNS and CDR2 SASEGT. The CDR3 has 14 residues. The CDR3 DNA reads TGTGCCAACACCCAGCTTTCTGGGAACTATGGCTACACCTTC. This codes for CANTQLSGNYGYTF.

This clonotype was seen ten or more times. V and J are TRBV7-8 and TRBJ2-5; 8 bases agree with TRBD2. V trimming: 4 bases; J trimming: 1 base; junction bases outside the gene matches: 8. This CDR3 has 16 amino acids. Germline V gene sequence: CDR1 SGHVS, CDR2 FQNEAQ. The DNA for the CDR3 is TGTGCCAGCAGCTACCTCCGAGCGGGAGCCCAAGAGACCCAGTACTTC. Translating gives CASSYLRAGAQETQYF.

This clonotype was counted only a few times. This chain joins TRBV19 and TRBJ2-7; 8 bases fit TRBD2. CDR3 length: 15 residues. Trimming at V came to 9 bases and at J to 0 bases, leaving 10 bases not matched to a gene. Germline V gene lookup returns CDR1 LNHDA and CDR2 SQIVND (reference sequence). CDR3 loop: CASAERSGSSYEQYF. DNA for the CDR3: TGTGCCAGCGCCGAGAGAAGCGGGAGCTCCTACGAGCAGTACTTC.

The rearrangement links TRBV28 to TRBJ1-5; D uncertain. V lost 8 bases, J lost 3 bases, and 20 bases lay in between. The CDR3 has 16 residues. Germline CDR1 and CDR2: MDHEN and SYDVKM. The CDR3 DNA reads as TGTGCCAGCTCTTCACCCATGACCACCTACAATCAGCCCCAGCATTTT. This translates into CASSSPMTTYNQPQHF.

This clonotype was counted a single time. This sequence joins TRBV6-1 and TRBJ2-7; either TRBD1 or TRBD2 may fit D (5 bases each). The CDR3 length is 14 residues. Germline V lookup: CDR1 MNHNS, CDR2 SASEGT. Between the trimmed V and J ends, which lost 5 bases and 3 bases, there was a span of 14 bases. This CDR3 is CASSRTGPGYEQYF. CDR3 DNA: TGTGCCAGCAGTCGGACGGGGCCGGGCTACGAGCAGTACTTC.

Remarks on this clonotype: With a much larger clone just one base away, this may be a read error. The chain carries TRBV10-3 and TRBJ2-7; no clear D gene. With 6 bases removed from V and 10 bases from J, the gap between germline ends came to 10 bases. This CDR3 has 10 amino acids. Germline-derived CDR1 and CDR2 are ENHRY and SYGVKD. CDR3 sequence reads: CAISGRNQYF. CDR3 nucleotide sequence: TGTGCCATCAGCGGAAGGAATCAGTACTTC.

This clonotype was seen once. A much larger clone lies a single base off, so this may be a read error. The chain uses TRBV2 and TRBJ1-1, with 8 bases fitting TRBD1. CDR3 length: 15 residues. Trimming at V came to 6 bases and at J to 3 bases, leaving 9 bases not matched to a gene. The germline V gene has CDR1 SNHLY and CDR2 FYNNEI. The CDR3 bases are TGTGCCAGCAGGGGCAGGGGGCTTGGGGACACTGAAGCTTTCTTT. Amino acid sequence: CASRGRGLGDTEAFF. Supplemented by reference TRBV2 and TRBJ1-1, the full variable domain reads EPEVTQTPSHQVTQMGQEVILRCVPISNHLYFYWYRQILGQKVEFLVSFYNNEISEKSEIFDDQFSVERPDGSNFTLKIRSTKLEDSAMYFCASRGRGLGDTEAFFGQGTRLTVV.

The rearrangement joins TRBV29-1 to TRBJ1-1; the D gene is possibly TRBD1 (5 bases). Germline V CDR1 and CDR2: SQVTM, ANQGSEA. The CDR3 runs 11 residues. V was shortened by 3 bases and J by 13 bases, with 15 bases between the two germline ends. The DNA of the CDR3 is TGCAGCGTTGAGGAGGGGTTCGGTTTTTTCTTT. Protein sequence: CSVEEGFGFFF.

This clonotype was seen a few times. The junction differs from germline at one of its ends, possibly a read error. This chain connects TRBV24-1 to TRBJ2-6, with 7 nucleotides matching TRBD1. Germline assignment: CDR1 KGHDR and CDR2 SFDVKD. The length of the CDR3 is 13 residues. Here the CDR3 DNA reads TGTGCCACCAGTGATTCCGCTAACGACAGGGTGTCTTTC. Its protein is CATSDSANDRVSF.

This clonotype was recorded many times. The chain combines TRBV24-1 with TRBJ1-2; D is uncertain. The CDR3 contains 12 residues. With 5 bases removed from V and 9 bases from J, the gap between germline ends came to 12 bases. Germline lookup yields CDR1 KGHDR and CDR2 SFDVKD. The CDR3 DNA follows: TGTGCCACCAGTGTTGGAGAAGGGAGCTACACCTTC. Translated: CATSVGEGSYTF.

The chain employs TRBV3-1 and TRBJ1-1; tentative D call: TRBD1 (6 bases). Germline CDR1 reads LGHDT; CDR2 reads YNNKEL (reference sequence). Trimming removed 2 bases at V and 1 base at J, with 11 bases between. The CDR3 has 15 amino acids. The CDR3, as DNA: TGTGCCAGCAGCCAAACAGGGAAGGGGAACACTGAAGCTTTCTTT. It specifies CASSQTGKGNTEAFF.

The chain has TRBV29-1 and TRBJ1-1; D ambiguous. V was pared by 7 bases and J by 5 bases, with 17 bases between. The CDR3 has 13 amino acids. Germline V gene sequence: CDR1 SQVTM, CDR2 ANQGSEA. The CDR3 nucleotides are TGCAGCGCCAGGAGCCAGGATCGAACTGAAGCTTTCTTT. Translating it yields CSARSQDRTEAFF.

The V and J genes are TRBV6-1 and TRBJ2-1; no firm D call. Germline V gene sequence: CDR1 MNHNS, CDR2 SASEGT. This CDR3 contains 14 residues. V was cut by 6 bases and J by 5 bases, with 14 bases left in between. This CDR3 reads CASSDSQGNNEQFF. Written as DNA, the CDR3 is TGTGCCAGCAGCGACTCACAAGGGAACAATGAGCAGTTCTTC.

The rearrangement uses TRBV7-3 and TRBJ2-1, with TRBD2 identical over 11 bases. This CDR3 comprises 15 residues. V gave up 3 bases and J gave up 7 bases; unmatched junction bases: 5. Per the germline V gene, CDR1 is SGHTA and CDR2 is FQGTGA. CDR3 in amino acids: CASSFTSGGINEQFF. In DNA form, the CDR3 reads TGTGCCAGCAGCTTTACTAGCGGGGGAATTAATGAGCAGTTCTTC.

This clonotype was observed a few times. The gene calls are TRBV30 and TRBJ2-7; 7 bases agree with TRBD1. This CDR3 comprises 13 residues. Germline V gives CDR1 GTSNPN, CDR2 SVGIG (reference sequence). V lost 0 bases to trimming and J lost 3 bases; unmatched junction nucleotides: 2. The CDR3 DNA reads TGTGCCTGGAGTGTAAGGACAGGCTACGAGCAGTACTTC. This gives the protein CAWSVRTGYEQYF.